This TCR beta chain was captured in a study of OX40 agonist ivuxolimab in advanced cancers. Notes on the study in general: Mean expanded clone counts were higher in CD8+ than CD4+ T cells.

Looked up from germline, CDR1 is SEHNR and CDR2 is FQNEAQ (reference sequence). Trimming took off 6 bases at V and 3 bases at J, with 12 bases between the two ends. The CDR3 spans 15 residues. On this clone: The antigen is not known.

TCRdb keeps only in-frame clones here, not all; method: immunoSEQ multiplex PCR. The table includes 60,000 to 70,000 clones, roughly 80% detected once. Source: CD4+ or CD8+ T cells sorted from blood, taken in a trial of the OX40 agonist ivuxolimab. This chain uses TRBV7-9 with TRBJ2-6; D gene uncertain. The source is an adult with an advanced solid tumor such as melanoma, head and neck, liver or kidney cancer. This chain's CDR3 is CASSSKYDGANVLTF. The CDR3 coding sequence is TGTGCCAGCAGTTCTAAATACGATGGGGCCAACGTCCTGACTTTC.